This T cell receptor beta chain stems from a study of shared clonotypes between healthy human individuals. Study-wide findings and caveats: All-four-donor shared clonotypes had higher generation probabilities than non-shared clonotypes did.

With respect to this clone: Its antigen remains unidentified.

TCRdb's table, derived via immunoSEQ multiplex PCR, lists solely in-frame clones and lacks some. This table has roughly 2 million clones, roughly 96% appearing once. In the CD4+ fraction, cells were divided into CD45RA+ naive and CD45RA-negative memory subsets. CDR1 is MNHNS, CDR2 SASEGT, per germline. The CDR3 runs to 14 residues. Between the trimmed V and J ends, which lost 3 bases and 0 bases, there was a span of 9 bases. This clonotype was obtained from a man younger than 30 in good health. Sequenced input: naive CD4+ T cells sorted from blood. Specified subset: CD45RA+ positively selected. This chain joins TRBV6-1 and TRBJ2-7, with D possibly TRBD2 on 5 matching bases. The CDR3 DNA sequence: TGTGCCAGCAGTGAGTTGAGGGTCTCCTACGAGCAGTACTTC. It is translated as CASSELRVSYEQYF.